The 21 T cell receptor beta chains listed next were all sequenced from one sample in a study of control samples from healthy donors and cancer patients. Clones were sequenced by immunoSEQ multiplex PCR, and TCRdb holds only the in-frame ones, with some missing. The sample yields approximately 150,000 clones, around 90% seen once. The sequenced sample consisted of blood. These receptor sequences come from a man aged 25-45 years in good health.

This chain joins TRBV27 and TRBJ2-7, with 7 nucleotides matching TRBD1. CDR1 is MNHEY and CDR2 is SMNVEV in the germline V gene (reference sequence). Losses at the gene ends were 8 bases for V and 4 bases for J; bases not matched to a gene: 11. This CDR3 has 14 residues. The chain's CDR3 is CASRTTGDVYEQYF. The CDR3 bases are TGTGCCAGCCGGACAACAGGGGACGTTTACGAGCAGTACTTC.

The V call is TRBV5-6, the J call TRBJ2-3; no clear D gene. The CDR3 contains 15 residues. CDR1 SGHDT and CDR2 YYEEEE come from the germline V gene. Trimming took off 7 bases at V and 5 bases at J, with 20 bases between the two ends. The CDR3 loop reads CASQSRPTIEDTQYF. For the CDR3, the DNA is TGTGCCAGCCAAAGTAGACCCACGATTGAAGATACGCAGTATTTT.

This chain connects TRBV29-1 to TRBJ2-4; TRBD1 matches at 7 bases. Germline V gene sequence: CDR1 SQVTM, CDR2 ANQGSEA. J lost 5 bases, V lost 6 bases, and 7 bases had no gene match. The CDR3 loop spans 13 amino acids. The CDR3 sequence: CSVHTGAQNIQYF. The CDR3 DNA reads TGCAGCGTACACACAGGGGCGCAAAACATTCAGTACTTC.

V and J are TRBV18 and TRBJ2-5; D ambiguous. V lost 3 bases to trimming and J lost 5 bases, with 16 bases between them. Germline-derived CDR1 and CDR2 are KGHSH and LQKENI. The CDR3 consists of 15 residues. CDR3 in amino acids: CASSPLGPPEETQYF. As DNA, the CDR3 is TGTGCCAGCTCACCGCTCGGGCCTCCGGAGGAGACCCAGTACTTC.

This clone was detected only once. This sequence joins TRBV6-2 or TRBV6-3 and TRBJ2-7, with D unresolved. The germline V gene encodes CDR1 MNHEY and CDR2 SVGEGT. Trimming pared 0 bases from V and 4 bases from J, leaving 7 bases between. The length of the CDR3 is 13 residues. CDR3 in amino acids: CASSYSGEYEQYF. In nucleotides, the CDR3 is TGTGCCAGCAGTTACTCTGGCGAGTACGAGCAGTACTTC.

The rearrangement joins TRBV9 to TRBJ1-1; no firm D call. The CDR3 loop spans 13 amino acids. Trimming removed 1 base from V and 6 bases from J, with 10 bases in between. Germline CDR1 is SGDLS and CDR2 is YYNGEE. CDR3 sequence reads: CASSVLGNSEAFF. CDR3 nucleotides: TGTGCCAGCAGCGTATTGGGGAATTCTGAAGCTTTCTTT. Full variable domain (missing parts from reference TRBV9 and TRBJ1-1): DSGVTQTPKHLITATGQRVTLRCSPRSGDLSVYWYQQSLDQGLQFLIQYYNGEERAKGNILERFSAQQFPDLHSELNLSSLELGDSALYFCASSVLGNSEAFFGQGTRLTVV.

Note on this clone: Mismatch with germline at one junction end may stem from a read error. This chain uses TRBV6-1 with TRBJ1-2; TRBD1 matches at 12 bases. Germline V gives CDR1 MNHNS, CDR2 SASEGT. The CDR3 consists of 17 residues. Here the CDR3 reads CASSKAGTGGLNYGYTF. Here the CDR3 DNA reads TGTGCCAGCAGTAAAGCCGGGACAGGGGGCCTCAACTATGGCTACACCTTC.

The chain has TRBV19 and TRBJ1-4; 7 bases are shared with TRBD1. CDR3 size: 14 residues. Germline V gene sequence: CDR1 LNHDA, CDR2 SQIVND (reference sequence). With V trimmed by 8 bases and J by 12 bases, 15 bases remained unmatched. The CDR3 spells CASSMTGSSGELFF. As DNA, the CDR3 is TGTGCCAGTTCCATGACAGGGAGTTCCGGAGAACTGTTTTTT.

This sequence joins TRBV29-1 and TRBJ2-7; TRBD1 agrees at 10 bases. The CDR3 is made up of 13 amino acids. Trimming at V came to 3 bases and at J to 7 bases, leaving 6 bases not matched to a gene. The germline V gene has CDR1 SQVTM and CDR2 ANQGSEA. CDR3 region: CSVEETGGGEQYF. The DNA for the CDR3 is TGCAGCGTTGAGGAGACAGGGGGCGGTGAGCAGTACTTC.

V usage is TRBV29-1 and J usage is TRBJ1-2; 8 bases align to TRBD1. The germline gives CDR1 SQVTM, CDR2 ANQGSEA. V lost 6 bases and J lost 0; bases outside the gene matches: 9. This CDR3 comprises 15 residues. The CDR3 loop reads CSVQGGEIANYGYTF. Written as DNA, the CDR3 is TGCAGCGTACAGGGGGGAGAAATAGCTAACTATGGCTACACCTTC.

This chain uses TRBV6-2 or TRBV6-3 with TRBJ2-7; perhaps TRBD2 as D (6 bases). The CDR3 has 14 residues. The germline V gene has CDR1 MNHEY and CDR2 SVGEGT. Trimming cost V 6 bases and J 2 bases, with 14 bases left between them. DNA for the CDR3: TGTGCCAGCAGCGCGAGCGGGCTGGCCTACGAGCAGTACTTC. Protein: CASSASGLAYEQYF.

The chain joins TRBV5-8 to TRBJ2-5; 7 nucleotides align to TRBD2. The CDR3 loop spans 15 amino acids. With V trimmed by 0 bases and J by 4 bases, 6 bases remained unmatched. Germline V gene lookup returns CDR1 SGHTS and CDR2 YDEGEE. The DNA for the CDR3 is TGTGCCAGCAGCTTGGACGGGAGGACCGGAGAGACCCAGTACTTC. Translation: CASSLDGRTGETQYF.

The chain couples TRBV7-2 to TRBJ1-6; D gene uncertain. Germline loops: CDR1 SGHTA, CDR2 FQGNSA. V was cut by 0 bases and J by 10 bases, with 4 bases left in between. This CDR3 is 12 amino acids long. The CDR3 DNA sequence: TGTGCCAGCAGCTTAGCTTCGTCACCCCTCCACTTT. It is translated as CASSLASSPLHF.

The chain has TRBV5-8 and TRBJ2-7; 7 nucleotides line up with TRBD2. Germline V gene lookup returns CDR1 SGHTS and CDR2 YDEGEE. Trimming removed 4 bases from V and 2 bases from J; junction bases left unmatched: 9. The CDR3 is 15 residues long. The CDR3 here is CASSPRGGGAYEQYF. In DNA form, the CDR3 reads TGTGCCAGCAGCCCACGTGGGGGGGGTGCCTACGAGCAGTACTTC. The full variable domain, with the rest looked up from reference TRBV5-8 and TRBJ2-7, is EAGVTQSPTHLIKTRGQQATLRCSPISGHTSVYWYQQALGLGLQFLLWYDEGEERNRGNFPPRFSGRQFPNYSSELNVNALELEDSALYLCASSPRGGGAYEQYFGPGTRLTVT.

This chain connects TRBV3-1 (or the pseudogene TRBV3-2) to TRBJ2-6, with a weak D call TRBD2 (5 bases). V gave up 5 bases and J gave up 1 base, with 9 bases separating them. The CDR3 is 15 residues long. CDR1 is LGHDT and CDR2 is YNNKEL in the germline V gene (reference sequence). For the CDR3, the DNA is TGTGCCAGCAGCGTGAGGGTTTCTGGGGCCAACGTCCTGACTTTC. Translation gives CASSVRVSGANVLTF.

J is TRBJ2-5 and V is TRBV7-9; D may be TRBD2 (5 bases). Trimming left V 5 bases short and J 7 bases short, with 17 bases between. The CDR3 totals 14 residues. From germline, CDR1 is SEHNR and CDR2 FQNEAQ (reference sequence). The CDR3: CASSGLGVLGTQYF. CDR3 nucleotide sequence: TGTGCCAGCAGCGGGTTGGGAGTTTTGGGGACCCAGTACTTC.

The chain joins TRBV11-2 to TRBJ2-4, with TRBD1 identical over 9 bases. Germline V gene lookup returns CDR1 SGHAT and CDR2 FQNNGV. V shed 5 bases, J shed 7 bases, and the junction held 3 bases outside the gene matches. The CDR3 runs to 13 residues. The DNA for the CDR3 is TGTGCCAGCAGCCGTACAGGGGGCAACATTCAGTACTTC. Translation: CASSRTGGNIQYF.

This rearrangement joins TRBV24-1 to TRBJ2-5, with D perhaps TRBD1 (6 bases). The CDR3 has 13 residues. V shed 6 bases and J shed 3 bases, with 10 bases lying between them. Germline V gives CDR1 KGHDR, CDR2 SFDVKD. As DNA, the CDR3 is TGTGCCACCAGTTCAGGGGATGAAGAGACCCAGTACTTC. The encoded protein is CATSSGDEETQYF.

This chain connects TRBV7-2 to TRBJ2-5; 7 bases are shared with TRBD1. V was clipped by 5 bases and J by 1 base; unmatched bases: 4. The CDR3 is 14 amino acids. Germline V gives CDR1 SGHTA, CDR2 FQGNSA. DNA for the CDR3: TGTGCCAGCAGCCTAGACAGGGCCCAAGAGACCCAGTACTTC. It is translated as CASSLDRAQETQYF.

The rearrangement links TRBV7-2 to TRBJ2-3; possible D gene TRBD2, 5 bases. The germline V and J ends were trimmed by 4 bases and 0 bases, with 14 bases remaining between them. The CDR3 is 16 amino acids. Germline lookup yields CDR1 SGHTA and CDR2 FQGNSA. CDR3 sequence: CASSSRRTFSTDTQYF. The CDR3 DNA reads as TGTGCCAGCAGCTCCCGTCGGACTTTTAGCACAGATACGCAGTATTTT.

The CDR3 nucleotides are TGTGCCAGCTCACGAGGTGAGGGCAGCGGCAATCAGCCCCAGCATTTT. Protein sequence: CASSRGEGSGNQPQHF. This chain uses TRBV18 with TRBJ1-5; D is uncertain. V shed 4 bases and J shed 2 bases, with 15 bases lying between them. Germline V gene sequence: CDR1 KGHSH, CDR2 LQKENI. This CDR3 comprises 16 residues.